This TCR beta chain originates from a study of T cells in Graves' hyperthyroidism and ophthalmopathy. At the level of the study: Before treatment of any kind, peripheral blood was taken at initial diagnosis.

Germline CDR1 reads SNHLY; CDR2 reads FYNNEI. Trimming at V came to 3 bases and at J to 2 bases, leaving 16 bases not matched to a gene. CDR3 size: 20 residues. This clonotype was detected many times. Amplification of TCR beta CDR3 regions used RNA as the template. The TCR CDR3 first-round RT-PCR relied on the HTBI primer set. Via MiXCR, TCRdb re-called the multiplex PCR reads, giving one row per CDR3 protein. The data contain about 600,000 distinct CDR3 sequences, 16% of them seen just once; the ten biggest clones take up roughly 3.5%. This TCR derives from a woman between 35 and 50 years old with Graves' ophthalmopathy. The sample comprised blood. This chain links TRBV2 with TRBJ2-1, with 10 bases fitting TRBD2. The CDR3 DNA follows: TGTGCCAGCAGTGAGATACTAGCGGGAAAAATTAAGTCGACCTACAATGAGCAGTTCTTC. It yields the protein CASSEILAGKIKSTYNEQFF.